The 14 T cell receptor beta chains given below trace back to one sample, sequenced in a study of OX40 agonist ivuxolimab in advanced cancers. The method was immunoSEQ multiplex PCR; TCRdb's version includes in-frame clones alone and lacks a portion of them. The sample lists 30,000 to 40,000 clones, about 74% occurring once. The material sequenced was CD4+ or CD8+ T cells sorted from blood, taken in a trial of the OX40 agonist ivuxolimab. Source of these receptors: an adult with an advanced solid tumor such as melanoma, head and neck, liver or kidney cancer.

This clone was counted a single time. The rearrangement joins TRBV12-5 to TRBJ2-5, with D tentatively TRBD1 (5 bases). From germline, CDR1 is LGHNT and CDR2 FRNRAP. V lost 6 bases and J lost 5, with 19 bases in between. The CDR3 is 15 amino acids. CDR3: CASGRGYPNGETQYF. The DNA of the CDR3 is TGTGCTAGTGGAAGGGGTTACCCCAACGGGGAGACCCAGTACTTC.

This clone came up many times. The CDR3 bases are TGCGCCAGCGGGGACTTTAACACCGGGGAGCTGTTTTTT. It encodes CASGDFNTGELFF. This chain links TRBV5-1 with TRBJ2-2; a weak D match, TRBD2 (6 bases). Germline CDR1 is SGHRS and CDR2 is YFSETQ. With 7 bases removed from V and 2 bases from J, the gap between germline ends came to 9 bases. This CDR3 has 13 amino acids.

The rearrangement links TRBV9 to TRBJ2-1; D is perhaps TRBD2 (6 bases). This CDR3 is 15 amino acids long. V lost 0 bases and J 0 bases, leaving 7 bases between the germline ends. CDR1 and CDR2 (germline): SGDLS, YYNGEE. CDR3 nucleotides: TGTGCCAGCAGCGTAGAAGCGGGCTCCTACAATGAGCAGTTCTTC. This sequence encodes CASSVEAGSYNEQFF. The full variable domain, rest sourced from reference TRBV9 and TRBJ2-1, is DSGVTQTPKHLITATGQRVTLRCSPRSGDLSVYWYQQSLDQGLQFLIQYYNGEERAKGNILERFSAQQFPDLHSELNLSSLELGDSALYFCASSVEAGSYNEQFFGPGTRLTVL.

The chain joins TRBV5-6 to TRBJ2-7; 7 bases map to TRBD1. The CDR3 totals 13 residues. Germline CDR1 is SGHDT and CDR2 is YYEEEE. Losses at the gene ends were 4 bases for V and 6 bases for J; bases not matched to a gene: 7. The CDR3 protein is CASSPVTGSEQYV. The CDR3 bases are TGTGCCAGCAGCCCCGTGACAGGGAGCGAGCAGTACGTC.

The chain joins TRBV6-6 to TRBJ1-2; TRBD1 agrees at 9 bases. Germline V gene data show CDR1 as MNHNY and CDR2 as SVGAGI (reference sequence). The CDR3 covers 14 residues. Trimming cost V 4 bases and J 4 bases; bases outside gene matches: 4. CDR3 sequence reads: CASSSPTGGYGYTF. CDR3 DNA sequence: TGTGCCAGCAGTTCGCCGACAGGGGGCTATGGCTACACCTTC.

The chain joins TRBV19 to TRBJ2-5; D gene uncertain. The CDR3 contains 15 residues. V dropped 1 base and J dropped 5 bases, with 14 bases sitting between them. The germline V gene has CDR1 LNHDA and CDR2 SQIVND (reference sequence). The CDR3 DNA sequence: TGTGCCAGTAGTATAGGGGCCCCTAGTCAGGAGACCCAGTACTTC. Translating it yields CASSIGAPSQETQYF. Filled out from reference TRBV19 and TRBJ2-5, the complete variable domain reads DGGITQSPKYLFRKEGQNVTLSCEQNLNHDAMYWYRQDPGQGLRLIYYSQIVNDFQKGDIAEGYSVSREKKESFPLTVTSAQKNPTAFYLCASSIGAPSQETQYFGPGTRLLVL.

Turning to this clone: A junction boundary mismatches the germline segment, possibly from a read error. The rearrangement links TRBV2 to TRBJ1-4, with D uncertain. This CDR3 has 11 amino acids. Germline lookup yields CDR1 SNHLY and CDR2 FYNNEI. In nucleotides, the CDR3 is TGTGCCAGCAGTGGGCCGACGGCGAACGGGTTT. Protein product: CASSGPTANGF.

The chain uses TRBV5-6 and TRBJ1-3; D ambiguous. This CDR3 comprises 11 residues. Trimming cost V 6 bases and J 5 bases, with 6 bases left between them. Germline loops: CDR1 SGHDT, CDR2 YYEEEE. CDR3 coding DNA: TGTGCCAGCACCCCCCGAAACACCATATATTTT. Translating it yields CASTPRNTIYF.

This clone was recorded once. V is TRBV27 and J is TRBJ1-6; a possible D gene is TRBD1 (5 bases). Per the germline V gene, CDR1 is MNHEY and CDR2 is SMNVEV (reference sequence). Deletions cut 0 bases from V and 0 bases from J, with 12 bases between. The CDR3 sequence is 18 residues long. The CDR3 protein is CASSLSGPRSSYNSPLHF. The CDR3 DNA reads TGTGCCAGCAGTTTATCGGGACCGAGGAGCTCCTATAATTCACCCCTCCACTTT.

The rearrangement uses TRBV5-1 and TRBJ2-3; 9 nucleotides line up with TRBD2. CDR1 and CDR2 from the germline V gene are SGHRS and YFSETQ. Trimming took 6 bases from V and 3 from J; bases not matched to a gene: 8. The CDR3 runs to 15 residues. Written as DNA, the CDR3 is TGCGCCAGCATTTTAGCGGGGGAACCTACAGATACGCAGTATTTT. Translation: CASILAGEPTDTQYF.

Sample share makes this clone medium-sized. V gene TRBV19 combines with J gene TRBJ1-5, with D uncertain. Trimming removed 2 bases from V and 4 bases from J, with 3 bases in between. The germline V gene has CDR1 LNHDA and CDR2 SQIVND (reference sequence). CDR3 length: 12 residues. CDR3 protein: CASSIWNQPQHF. CDR3 DNA: TGTGCCAGTAGTATATGGAATCAGCCCCAGCATTTT. Full variable domain (remainder filled in from reference TRBV19 and TRBJ1-5): DGGITQSPKYLFRKEGQNVTLSCEQNLNHDAMYWYRQDPGQGLRLIYYSQIVNDFQKGDIAEGYSVSREKKESFPLTVTSAQKNPTAFYLCASSIWNQPQHFGDGTRLSIL.

J is TRBJ2-5 and V is TRBV19; D not resolved. Trimming shortened V by 4 bases and J by 4 bases, and 13 bases separated the two germline ends. The CDR3 spans 14 residues. In germline, CDR1 is LNHDA, CDR2 SQIVND (reference sequence). CDR3 loop: CASSTLGKGETQYF. The CDR3 nucleotides read TGTGCCAGTAGTACCTTAGGCAAGGGAGAGACCCAGTACTTC.

This chain connects TRBV6-1 to TRBJ1-1; 7 bases agree with TRBD1. The germline V gene has CDR1 MNHNS and CDR2 SASEGT. The CDR3 has 15 residues. V was clipped by 11 bases and J by 1 base; unmatched bases: 13. CDR3 residues: CALNPSGQQNTEAFF. CDR3 sequence (DNA): TGTGCCCTAAATCCGTCGGGACAGCAGAACACTGAAGCTTTCTTT.

This clone turned up a few times. This chain links TRBV28 with TRBJ1-5, with 8 bases that match TRBD1. With V trimmed by 1 base and J by 5 bases, 7 bases remained unmatched. Germline CDR1 is MDHEN and CDR2 is SYDVKM. The CDR3 is made up of 16 amino acids. CDR3 DNA sequence: TGTGCCAGCAGTTTATTGCGTGGGACAGGACATCAGCCCCAGCATTTT. It translates to CASSLLRGTGHQPQHF.